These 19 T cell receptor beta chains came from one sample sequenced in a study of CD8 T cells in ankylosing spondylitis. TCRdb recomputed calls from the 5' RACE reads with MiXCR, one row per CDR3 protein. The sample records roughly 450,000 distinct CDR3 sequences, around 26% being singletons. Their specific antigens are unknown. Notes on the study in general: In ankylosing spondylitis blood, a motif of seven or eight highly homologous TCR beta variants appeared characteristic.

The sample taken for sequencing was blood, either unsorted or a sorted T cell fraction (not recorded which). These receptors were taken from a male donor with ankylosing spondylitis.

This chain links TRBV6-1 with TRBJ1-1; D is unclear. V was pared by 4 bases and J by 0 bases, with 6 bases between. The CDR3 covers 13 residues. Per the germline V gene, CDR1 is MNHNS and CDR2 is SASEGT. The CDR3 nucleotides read TGTGCCAGCAGTGGGGTAATGAACACTGAAGCTTTCTTT. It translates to CASSGVMNTEAFF.

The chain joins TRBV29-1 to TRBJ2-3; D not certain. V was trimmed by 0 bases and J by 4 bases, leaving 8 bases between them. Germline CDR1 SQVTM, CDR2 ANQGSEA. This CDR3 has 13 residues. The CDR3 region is CSVEDWQSDTQYF. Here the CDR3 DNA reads TGCAGCGTTGAAGATTGGCAGTCAGATACGCAGTATTTT.

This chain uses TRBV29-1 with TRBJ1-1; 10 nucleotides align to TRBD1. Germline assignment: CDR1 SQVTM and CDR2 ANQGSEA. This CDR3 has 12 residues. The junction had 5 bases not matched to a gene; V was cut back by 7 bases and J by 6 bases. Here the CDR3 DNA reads TGCAGCGGCAGACAGGGGGCCGCTGAAGCTTTCTTT. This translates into CSGRQGAAEAFF.

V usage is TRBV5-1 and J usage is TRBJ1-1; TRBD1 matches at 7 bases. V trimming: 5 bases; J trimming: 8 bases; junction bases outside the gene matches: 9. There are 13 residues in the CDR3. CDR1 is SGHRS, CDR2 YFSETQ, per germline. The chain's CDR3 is CASRDDRAEEAFF. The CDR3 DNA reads TGCGCCAGCAGGGACGACAGGGCCGAAGAAGCTTTCTTT.

Here the CDR3 DNA reads TGTGCCAGCAGTGGGACAGGGTGGATTAACACTGAAGCTTTCTTT. It specifies CASSGTGWINTEAFF. This chain connects TRBV12-3 or TRBV12-4 to TRBJ1-1, with 9 bases matching TRBD1. The CDR3 is 15 amino acids. The V and J ends lost 5 bases and 2 bases, in that order; junction bases with no gene match: 6.

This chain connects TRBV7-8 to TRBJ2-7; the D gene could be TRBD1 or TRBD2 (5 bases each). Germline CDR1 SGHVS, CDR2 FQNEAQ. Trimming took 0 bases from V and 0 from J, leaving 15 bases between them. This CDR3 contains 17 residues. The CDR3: CASSLATPWGYSYEQYF. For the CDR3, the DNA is TGTGCCAGCAGCTTAGCTACCCCGTGGGGGTACTCCTACGAGCAGTACTTC. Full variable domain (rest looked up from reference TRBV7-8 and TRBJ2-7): GAGVSQSPRYKVAKRGQDVALRCDPISGHVSLFWYQQALGQGPEFLTYFQNEAQLDKSGLPSDRFFAERPEGSVSTLKIQRTQQEDSAVYLCASSLATPWGYSYEQYFGPGTRLTVT.

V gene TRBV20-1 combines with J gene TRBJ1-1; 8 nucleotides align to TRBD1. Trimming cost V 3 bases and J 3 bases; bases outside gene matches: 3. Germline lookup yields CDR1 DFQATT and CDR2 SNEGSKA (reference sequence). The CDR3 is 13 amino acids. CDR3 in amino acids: CSASGDRHTEAFF. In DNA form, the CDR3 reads TGCAGTGCTAGCGGGGACAGGCACACTGAAGCTTTCTTT.

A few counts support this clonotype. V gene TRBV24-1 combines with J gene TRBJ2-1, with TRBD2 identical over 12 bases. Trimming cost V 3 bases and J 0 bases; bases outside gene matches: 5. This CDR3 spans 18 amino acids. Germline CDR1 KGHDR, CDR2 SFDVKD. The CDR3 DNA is TGTGCCACCAGTGATCCTACGACTAGCGGGAGCTCCTACAATGAGCAGTTCTTC. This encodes CATSDPTTSGSSYNEQFF.

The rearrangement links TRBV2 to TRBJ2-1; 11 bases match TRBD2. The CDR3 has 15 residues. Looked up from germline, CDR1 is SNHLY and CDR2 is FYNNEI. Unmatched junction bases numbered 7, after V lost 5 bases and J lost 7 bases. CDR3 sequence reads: CASSYTSGSDNEQFF. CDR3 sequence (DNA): TGTGCCAGCAGTTACACTAGCGGGAGTGATAATGAGCAGTTCTTC.

The CDR3 bases are TGTGCCAGCAGCAGAAGGCCGCCCGGGACAGGGAAAGAGACCCAGTACTTC. Protein product: CASSRRPPGTGKETQYF. This sequence joins TRBV7-2 and TRBJ2-5, with 9 nucleotides matching TRBD1. Per germline, CDR1 SGHTA and CDR2 FQGNSA. Trimming at V came to 5 bases and at J to 3 bases, leaving 13 bases not matched to a gene. The CDR3 runs 17 residues. The whole variable domain, filled in from reference TRBV7-2 and TRBJ2-5, reads GAGVSQSPSNKVTEKGKDVELRCDPISGHTALYWYRQSLGQGLEFLIYFQGNSAPDKSGLPSDRFSAERTGGSVSTLTIQRTQQEDSAVYLCASSRRPPGTGKETQYFGPGTRLLVL.

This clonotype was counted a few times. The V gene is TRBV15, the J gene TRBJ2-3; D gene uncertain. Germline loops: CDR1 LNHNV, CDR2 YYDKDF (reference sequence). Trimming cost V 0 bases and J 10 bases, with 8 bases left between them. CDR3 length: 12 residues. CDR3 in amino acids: CATSRDRLAQYF. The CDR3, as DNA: TGTGCCACCAGCAGAGATCGCTTGGCGCAGTATTTT.

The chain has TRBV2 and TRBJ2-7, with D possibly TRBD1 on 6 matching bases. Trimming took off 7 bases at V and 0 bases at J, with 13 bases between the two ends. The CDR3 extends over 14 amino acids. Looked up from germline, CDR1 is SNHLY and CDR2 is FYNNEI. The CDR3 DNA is TGTGCCAGCAAGACAGGCACCTCCTCCTACGAGCAGTACTTC. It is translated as CASKTGTSSYEQYF. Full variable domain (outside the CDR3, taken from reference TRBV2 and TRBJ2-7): EPEVTQTPSHQVTQMGQEVILRCVPISNHLYFYWYRQILGQKVEFLVSFYNNEISEKSEIFDDQFSVERPDGSNFTLKIRSTKLEDSAMYFCASKTGTSSYEQYFGPGTRLTVT.

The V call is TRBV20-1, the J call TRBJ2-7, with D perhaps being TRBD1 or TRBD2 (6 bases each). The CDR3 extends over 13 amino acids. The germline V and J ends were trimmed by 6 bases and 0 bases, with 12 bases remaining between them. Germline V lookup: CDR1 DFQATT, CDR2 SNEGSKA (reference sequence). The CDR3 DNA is TGCAGTGCCACTAGGGGGGCCTCCTACGAGCAGTACTTC. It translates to CSATRGASYEQYF.

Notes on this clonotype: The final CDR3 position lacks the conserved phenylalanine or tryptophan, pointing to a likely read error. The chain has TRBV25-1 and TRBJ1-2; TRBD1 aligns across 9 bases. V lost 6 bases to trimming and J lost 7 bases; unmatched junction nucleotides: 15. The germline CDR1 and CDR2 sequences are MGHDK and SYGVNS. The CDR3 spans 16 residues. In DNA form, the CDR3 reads TGTGCCAGCAGACCTCCGGGACAGGGCGAAACTGGTGGCTACACCTAC. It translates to CASRPPGQGETGGYTY.

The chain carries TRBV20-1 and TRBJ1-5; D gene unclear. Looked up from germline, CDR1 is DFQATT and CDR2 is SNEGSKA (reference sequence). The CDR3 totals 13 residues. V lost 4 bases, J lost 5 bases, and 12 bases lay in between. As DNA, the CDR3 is TGCAGTGCTAACCCACGACCCGATCAGCCCCAGCATTTT. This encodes CSANPRPDQPQHF.

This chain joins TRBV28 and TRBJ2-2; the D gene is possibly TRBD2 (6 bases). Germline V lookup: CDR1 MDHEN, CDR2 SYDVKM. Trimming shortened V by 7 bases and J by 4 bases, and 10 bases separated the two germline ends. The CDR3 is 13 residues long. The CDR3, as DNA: TGTGCCAGCACCGGGAGCGGCACCGGGGAGCTGTTTTTT. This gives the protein CASTGSGTGELFF. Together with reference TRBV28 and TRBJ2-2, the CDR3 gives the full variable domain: DVKVTQSSRYLVKRTGEKVFLECVQDMDHENMFWYRQDPGLGLRLIYFSYDVKMKEKGDIPEGYSVSREKKERFSLILESASTNQTSMYLCASTGSGTGELFFGEGSRLTVL.

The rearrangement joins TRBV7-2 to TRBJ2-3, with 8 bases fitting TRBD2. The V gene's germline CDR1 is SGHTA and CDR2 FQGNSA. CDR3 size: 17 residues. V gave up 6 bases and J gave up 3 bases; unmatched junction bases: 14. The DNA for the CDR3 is TGTGCCAGCAGATTAATCCTTACTAGCGGTGCAACAGATACGCAGTATTTT. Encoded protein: CASRLILTSGATDTQYF.

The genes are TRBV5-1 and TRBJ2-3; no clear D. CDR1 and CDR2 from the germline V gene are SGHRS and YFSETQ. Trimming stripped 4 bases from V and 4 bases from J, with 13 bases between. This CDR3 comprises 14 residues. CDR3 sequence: CASSVALLADTQYF. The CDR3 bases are TGCGCCAGCAGCGTTGCCCTTTTAGCAGATACGCAGTATTTT.

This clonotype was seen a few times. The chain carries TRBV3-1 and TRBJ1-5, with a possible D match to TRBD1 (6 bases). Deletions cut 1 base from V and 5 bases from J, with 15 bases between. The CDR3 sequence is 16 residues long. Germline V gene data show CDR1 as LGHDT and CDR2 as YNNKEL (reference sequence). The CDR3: CASSQGSGGADQPQHF. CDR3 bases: TGTGCCAGCAGCCAAGGGTCCGGGGGCGCCGATCAGCCCCAGCATTTT.